This is a list of T cell receptor beta chains from one sample in a study of blood T cell repertoires in COVID-19. Some clones are missing from TCRdb's copy, which holds only in-frame ones; the method was immunoSEQ multiplex PCR. The top ten hold roughly 5.2% of the sample, which has roughly 330,000 clones, around 87% seen once. Sequencing input: PBMCs or T cells enriched from blood (not recorded which). The receptor set was obtained from a woman aged 30 to 39 who had recovered from COVID-19. The CDR3 runs from the conserved cysteine through the conserved F or W. Fields, in order: V gene, J gene, clone size, D gene, CDR3 protein, CDR3 DNA. The D gene is left open where the match is weak. For some rows the clone size is stated as once, few or many, or as a class when expanded; others skip it.

v_gene: TRBV4-1
j_gene: TRBJ1-4
abundance: few
d_gene: TRBD1
CDR3aa: CASSQDHQGVGEKLFF
CDR3nt: TGCGCCAGCAGCCAAGATCACCAGGGGGTGGGTGAAAAACTGTTTTTT

v_gene: TRBV14
j_gene: TRBJ2-7
abundance: .
d_gene: .
CDR3aa: CASSQVVPAGEQYF
CDR3nt: TGTGCCAGCAGCCAAGTTGTCCCGGCGGGCGAGCAGTACTTC

v_gene: TRBV4-3
j_gene: TRBJ2-1
abundance: .
d_gene: TRBD2
CDR3aa: CASSQVNQALGRAGEIYNEQFF
CDR3nt: TGCGCCAGCAGCCAAGTCAATCAGGCGCTCGGCAGGGCGGGGGAAATCTACAATGAGCAGTTCTTC

v_gene: TRBV18
j_gene: TRBJ1-4
abundance: .
d_gene: .
CDR3aa: CASSPSHRENEKLFF
CDR3nt: TGTGCCAGCTCACCATCCCACAGGGAAAATGAAAAACTGTTTTTT

v_gene: TRBV2
j_gene: TRBJ1-2
abundance: few
d_gene: TRBD1
CDR3aa: CASRVDRTNYGYTF
CDR3nt: TGTGCCAGCAGAGTGGACAGGACTAACTATGGCTACACCTTC

v_gene: TRBV6-2/TRBV6-3
j_gene: TRBJ2-5
abundance: once
d_gene: .
CDR3aa: CASSKHSDFQETQYF
CDR3nt: TGTGCCAGCAGTAAGCACTCGGACTTTCAAGAGACCCAGTACTTC

v_gene: TRBV10-1
j_gene: TRBJ1-2
abundance: .
d_gene: .
CDR3aa: CASSESTGQSFYGYTF
CDR3nt: TGCGCCAGCAGTGAGTCAACAGGGCAAAGCTTCTATGGCTACACCTTC

v_gene: TRBV9
j_gene: TRBJ1-2
abundance: .
d_gene: .
CDR3aa: CASTPTGNNYGYTF
CDR3nt: TGTGCCAGCACCCCTACAGGGAATAACTATGGCTACACCTTC

v_gene: TRBV19
j_gene: TRBJ2-6
abundance: .
d_gene: .
CDR3aa: CASSMGQTRSGANVLTF
CDR3nt: TGTGCCAGTAGTATGGGGCAGACCCGCTCTGGGGCCAACGTCCTGACTTTC

v_gene: TRBV28
j_gene: TRBJ1-2
abundance: .
d_gene: .
CDR3aa: CASSYGGLYGYTF
CDR3nt: TGTGCCAGCAGCTATGGCGGACTCTATGGCTACACCTTC